Sequencing of this TCR beta chain was carried out in a study of Ad26.COV2.S vaccination and SARS-CoV-2 variants. This sample's treatment: roughly 20 received Ad26.COV2.S at low or high dose, single or two shots; roughly five received placebo; per-sample allocation not given. Each sample was drawn 63 days after the first injection (of vaccine or placebo). This clone was recorded only once. Its antigen is undetermined. Only in-frame clones appear in the TCRdb table, and some are missing; sequencing was by immunoSEQ multiplex PCR. Of approximately 300,000 clones in the sample, 70% to 90% were seen once. Whole-study findings and limits: Post-vaccination spike-specific CD8+ and CD4+ T cell responses reportedly had substantial breadth.

V was pared by 4 bases and J by 4 bases, with 11 bases between. There are 14 residues in the CDR3. CDR1 is MGHRA and CDR2 is YSYEKL in the germline V gene. The starting material was peripheral blood, obtained in a trial of Ad26.COV2.S vaccine versus placebo. This chain joins TRBV4-1 and TRBJ1-5; perhaps TRBD1 as D (6 bases). The receptor was derived from a person aged 18-60 years who received the Ad26.COV2.S COVID-19 vaccine or a placebo. The CDR3: CASSPGEGNQPQHF. The CDR3 coding sequence is TGCGCCAGCAGCCCAGGGGAGGGGAATCAGCCCCAGCATTTT.